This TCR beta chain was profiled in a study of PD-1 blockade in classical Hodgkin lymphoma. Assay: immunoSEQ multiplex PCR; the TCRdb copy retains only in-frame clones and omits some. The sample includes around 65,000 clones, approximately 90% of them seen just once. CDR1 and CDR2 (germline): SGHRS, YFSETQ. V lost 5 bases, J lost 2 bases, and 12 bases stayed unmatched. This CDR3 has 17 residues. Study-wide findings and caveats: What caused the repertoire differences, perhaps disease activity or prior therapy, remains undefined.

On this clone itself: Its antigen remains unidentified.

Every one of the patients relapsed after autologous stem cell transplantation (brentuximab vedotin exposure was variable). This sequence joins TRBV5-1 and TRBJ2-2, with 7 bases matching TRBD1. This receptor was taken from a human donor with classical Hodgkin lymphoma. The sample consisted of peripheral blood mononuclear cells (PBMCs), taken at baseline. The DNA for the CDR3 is TGCGCCAGCAGGATGGGGACAGACCCTATCAACACCGGGGAGCTGTTTTTT. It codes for CASRMGTDPINTGELFF.